The entry below describes one T cell receptor beta chain. Its antigen is not yet known. Per-base qualities were not stored, and no clone one base away is much larger. Library prep was done by the immunoSEQ multiplex PCR assay. In the original analysis: Repertoires were summarized in terms of richness and clonality, and significantly expanded and contracted clones between pre- and post-therapy samples were identified. The clones in this table, taken by TCRdb from immuneACCESS, are in-frame only. Not every clone is retained; where verified, under half of the shortfall comes from an unresolved V gene, and the cause of the rest is unknown. D and trimming were read from the DNA, whereas the V and J calls and clone size are those reported in that table. The sample yields thousands of clones; roughly 77% were counted once. Roughly 3.1% of the sample belongs to the ten largest clones. The sample's time point label, in plain terms: at surgical resection after neoadjuvant nivolumab +/- ipilimumab. The samples were taken from NEOSTAR, a phase 2 randomized trial in operable NSCLC that tested neoadjuvant nivolumab or nivolumab plus ipilimumab, followed by surgery.

The CDR3 spans 15 residues, from the cysteine through the phenylalanine. Of the read, only the CDR3 DNA is kept; its 45 bases are in frame from base 1. Relative to germline, V is missing 4 bases and J is missing 4 bases, with 8 bases of the junction outside any gene match. The germline V gene sets CDR1 to SGHTA and CDR2 to FQGNSA. The source of the sample is a study of neoadjuvant nivolumab and ipilimumab in lung cancer (dated by TCRdb to the early 2020s). About the full investigation: Intravenous nivolumab was dosed at 3 mg/kg on days 1, 15 and 29, and in the combination arm ipilimumab 1 mg/kg was added on day 1 only. Matched pretherapy and resected tumor pairs were analyzed for seven patients: four treated with nivolumab and three with nivolumab plus ipilimumab. The primary trial endpoint was the major pathologic response (MPR) rate in the intention-to-treat population in each study arm. Of the 40 to 45 patients with operable NSCLC treated in the trial, around 23 were randomized to nivolumab monotherapy and some 21 to nivolumab plus ipilimumab. TCR repertoires in pretherapy (baseline) peripheral blood were compared with TCR repertoires in tumors resected at surgery after neoadjuvant immune checkpoint blockade. What the research found in general, with its limitations: A small number of samples was subjected to TCR sequencing. A positive correlation was observed between pretherapy blood TCR richness and richness in tumors resected after neoadjuvant therapy (Spearman R of about 0.8). Compared with tumor-adjacent uninvolved lung, resected tumors had greater TCR richness and clonality, and increases showed up in more of the dual-therapy-treated tumors. From pretherapy to surgery, increases in tumor T-cell richness and clonality were observed in three of three dual-therapy tumors but in only two of four nivolumab-treated tumors. No significant correlation was found between TCR clonality and pathologic tumor regression, and only a single major-pathologic-response sample was available for the analysis of TCR clonality versus pathologic tumor regression.

This clonotype originated in an adult with non-small cell lung cancer. The material sequenced was tumor tissue, taken after neoadjuvant nivolumab, alone or with ipilimumab, at or shortly before surgery. The rearranged segments are TRBV7-2 and TRBJ1-2, with 8 middle bases fitting TRBD1. The CDR3: CASSSPQGAFYGYTF. The base sequence is TGTGCCAGCAGCTCGCCCCAGGGGGCGTTCTATGGCTACACCTTC. Beyond the CDR3, the reference TRBV7-2 and TRBJ1-2 genes provide the residues; the full variable domain reads: GAGVSQSPSNKVTEKGKDVELRCDPISGHTALYWYRQSLGQGLEFLIYFQGNSAPDKSGLPSDRFSAERTGGSVSTLTIQRTQQEDSAVYLCASSSPQGAFYGYTFGSGTRLTVV.